This TCR beta chain was observed in a study of T cell repertoires in cytomegalovirus infection. Study as a whole: HLA-B-restricted CMV epitopes that are well studied were used alongside recently identified HLA-C-restricted ones. Indications of both CMV infection and matching HLA type were provided by public TCR beta signatures. Study-wide findings and caveats: CMV carriers with the relevant HLA were identified by cumulative public TCR beta family frequency. In two of eight donors, the top clonotype was HLA-C-restricted CMV-specific.

TCRdb independently ran MiXCR on the reads; one entry per CDR3 protein. The sample yields hundreds of thousands of distinct CDR3 sequences, roughly a third seen once. Of note for this clonotype: Antigen: not known.

Germline CDR1 and CDR2: SGHDN and FVKESK. Trimming removed 0 bases at V and 3 bases at J, with 11 bases between. The CDR3 has 15 amino acids. Sequenced material: cultured PBMCs, taken from culture after CMV antigen stimulation. The V and J genes are TRBV14 and TRBJ1-1; no definite D call. This TCR came from a human donor in good health (CMV status not recorded). Some clones in this sample may be carry-over from other donors' samples. CDR3 coding DNA: TGTGCCAGCAGCCAAGAATTCAGGTCAGACACTGAAGCTTTCTTT. Translation gives CASSQEFRSDTEAFF. Full variable domain (missing parts from reference TRBV14 and TRBJ1-1): EAGVTQFPSHSVIEKGQTVTLRCDPISGHDNLYWYRRVMGKEIKFLLHFVKESKQDESGMPNNRFLAERTGGTYSTLKVQPAELEDSGVYFCASSQEFRSDTEAFFGQGTRLTVV.